Detailed here is one T cell receptor beta chain. Antigen: not known. The sample belongs to a study of CXCR4 blockade with PD-1 therapy in pancreatic cancer. Overall study results and limits: Convergent selection by common tumor antigens was suggested by nucleotide rearrangement counts. Survival did not correlate with tumor clonality, which averaged around 0.14 versus 0.05.

This CDR3 contains 14 residues. Per germline, CDR1 MDHEN and CDR2 SYDVKM. The V and J ends lost 4 bases and 8 bases, in that order; junction bases with no gene match: 9. These archived tumors were resected from patients never given neoadjuvant therapy beforehand. Sequencing used immunoSEQ multiplex PCR; TCRdb keeps in-frame clones, though not all of them. Of several thousand clones listed, roughly 53% are singletons. Sequencing was done on a sample of tumor tissue. The TCR was taken from a human donor with pancreatic ductal adenocarcinoma. The gene calls are TRBV28 and TRBJ1-2; 8 nucleotides line up with TRBD1. This CDR3 is CASSSTGTGGGYTF. CDR3 bases: TGTGCCAGCAGTTCCACCGGGACAGGAGGGGGCTACACCTTC.